Below, 17 T cell receptor beta chains from the same sample are listed, as sequenced in a study of shared clonotypes between healthy human individuals. The data were produced by immunoSEQ multiplex PCR, yet TCRdb's version contains in-frame clones alone and is incomplete. The top ten clones hold roughly 1.2% of a sample with over a million clones, over 95% of them seen once. The sample comprised naive CD4+ T cells sorted from blood. Subset meaning: CD45RA+ positively selected. The receptors shown here come from a young man in good health.

The V call is TRBV6-1, the J call TRBJ2-7; the D gene could be TRBD1 or TRBD2 (7 bases each). The CDR3 has 15 residues. V gave up 5 bases and J gave up 3 bases, with 17 bases separating them. CDR1 MNHNS and CDR2 SASEGT come from the germline V gene. CDR3 coding DNA: TGTGCCAGCAGTCCGCGACAGGGAGGGAGCTACGAGCAGTACTTC. Its protein product is CASSPRQGGSYEQYF.

The chain recombines TRBV25-1 with TRBJ1-2; 8 bases fit TRBD1. Per germline, CDR1 MGHDK and CDR2 SYGVNS. V was pared by 2 bases and J by 7 bases, with 9 bases of the junction left unmatched. The CDR3 extends over 15 amino acids. CDR3 sequence (DNA): TGTGCCAGCAGTGAAGGTGGGACAGGAGCTGTTGGCTACACCTTC. As protein: CASSEGGTGAVGYTF.

The chain uses TRBV6-5 and TRBJ2-1; the match to TRBD1 covers 8 bases. The CDR3 is 13 residues long. The V gene end was trimmed by 6 bases and the J gene end by 9 bases; junction bases not matched to a gene: 7. Germline CDR1 and CDR2: MNHEY and SVGAGI. CDR3 sequence reads: CASRYRQGIEQFF. DNA for the CDR3: TGTGCCAGCAGATACCGACAGGGGATTGAGCAGTTCTTC.

The chain couples TRBV6-5 to TRBJ2-7; 7 positions match TRBD1. The germline CDR1 and CDR2 sequences are MNHEY and SVGAGI. Trimming removed 0 bases from V and 1 base from J; junction bases left unmatched: 3. The CDR3 totals 15 residues. The CDR3 sequence: CASSYSWDRSYEQYF. The CDR3 region has the DNA TGTGCCAGCAGTTACTCGTGGGACAGATCCTACGAGCAGTACTTC.

This rearrangement joins TRBV5-1 to TRBJ2-3; 7 bases are shared with TRBD2. The V gene end was trimmed by 1 base and the J gene end by 6 bases; junction bases not matched to a gene: 14. Germline values: CDR1 SGHRS, CDR2 YFSETQ. The CDR3 covers 17 residues. In DNA, the CDR3 is TGCGCCAGCAGCTTGAGTCTAGCGGTTTTTTTTATTGATACGCAGTATTTT. Encoded protein: CASSLSLAVFFIDTQYF.

V and J are TRBV4-2 and TRBJ1-2, with D possibly matching TRBD1 (5 bases). Trimming removed 0 bases at V and 4 bases at J, with 15 bases between. Germline V lookup: CDR1 LGHNA, CDR2 YNFKEQ. This CDR3 contains 16 residues. The CDR3 DNA is TGTGCCAGCAGCCAAGAAGGAGGGGAGGGCGGCTATGGCTACACCTTC. Its protein is CASSQEGGEGGYGYTF.

This clone was seen only a few times. J is TRBJ2-3 and V is TRBV9; tentatively, D is TRBD1 (6 bases). Per germline, CDR1 SGDLS and CDR2 YYNGEE. Trimming took 0 bases from V and 6 from J, leaving 17 bases between them. The CDR3 loop spans 16 amino acids. The CDR3 spells CASSVEVGAPPDTQYF. CDR3 DNA: TGTGCCAGCAGCGTAGAGGTGGGGGCACCGCCGGATACGCAGTATTTT. Using reference TRBV9 and TRBJ2-3 for the parts outside the CDR3, the full variable domain is DSGVTQTPKHLITATGQRVTLRCSPRSGDLSVYWYQQSLDQGLQFLIQYYNGEERAKGNILERFSAQQFPDLHSELNLSSLELGDSALYFCASSVEVGAPPDTQYFGPGTRLTVL.

The chain is built from TRBV5-4 and TRBJ1-3; 7 nucleotides line up with TRBD1. Germline V lookup: CDR1 SGHNT, CDR2 YYREEE (reference sequence). V lost 0 bases and J lost 0; bases outside the gene matches: 9. This CDR3 is 18 amino acids long. In nucleotides, the CDR3 is TGTGCCAGCAGCTTGGGAACAGGGGCCTCATTCTCTGGAAACACCATATATTTT. Residues: CASSLGTGASFSGNTIYF.

The chain employs TRBV2 and TRBJ2-5; D remains ambiguous. V lost 3 bases and J lost 5, with 10 bases in between. This CDR3 spans 13 amino acids. The germline V gene has CDR1 SNHLY and CDR2 FYNNEI. CDR3 in amino acids: CASSDSGRETQYF. The DNA of the CDR3 is TGTGCCAGCAGTGACTCCGGAAGGGAGACCCAGTACTTC. Filled out from reference TRBV2 and TRBJ2-5, the complete variable domain reads EPEVTQTPSHQVTQMGQEVILRCVPISNHLYFYWYRQILGQKVEFLVSFYNNEISEKSEIFDDQFSVERPDGSNFTLKIRSTKLEDSAMYFCASSDSGRETQYFGPGTRLLVL.

V and J are TRBV10-3 and TRBJ2-5; D ambiguous. This CDR3 has 12 residues. CDR1 is ENHRY, CDR2 SYGVKD, per germline. The germline V and J ends were trimmed by 3 bases and 4 bases, with 6 bases remaining between them. CDR3 in DNA: TGTGCCATCAGTGAAATGGGAGAGACCCAGTACTTC. Its translation is CAISEMGETQYF.

The chain combines TRBV6-5 with TRBJ1-1; D gene unclear. CDR1 is MNHEY, CDR2 SVGAGI, per germline. The CDR3 has 14 amino acids. With 5 bases removed from V and 0 bases from J, the gap between germline ends came to 10 bases. CDR3 protein: CASSLVSMNTEAFF. CDR3 sequence (DNA): TGTGCCAGCAGTCTAGTTTCCATGAACACTGAAGCTTTCTTT.

V and J are TRBV10-3 and TRBJ1-4, with TRBD1 matching 9 bases. With V trimmed by 2 bases and J by 8 bases, 6 bases remained unmatched. The CDR3 length is 15 residues. CDR1 and CDR2 (germline): ENHRY, SYGVKD. This chain's CDR3 is CAISEGGQGREKLFF. DNA for the CDR3: TGTGCCATCAGTGAGGGGGGACAGGGAAGGGAAAAACTGTTTTTT.

This chain joins TRBV12-5 and TRBJ2-3, with D tentatively TRBD1 (6 bases). V was clipped by 1 base and J by 5 bases, with 13 bases between them. The CDR3 length is 15 residues. Germline V gives CDR1 LGHNT, CDR2 FRNRAP. The CDR3 loop reads CASGLDRDVIDTQYF. CDR3 in DNA: TGTGCTAGTGGTTTGGACAGGGATGTGATAGATACGCAGTATTTT.

This clone was detected once. The chain is built from TRBV7-8 and TRBJ1-1, with TRBD1 matching 8 bases. Germline assignment: CDR1 SGHVS and CDR2 FQNEAQ. This CDR3 contains 16 residues. The trim removed 4 bases at V and 0 bases at J, leaving 7 bases unmatched. CDR3 bases: TGTGCCAGCAGCTCCTGGGACAGGTTCTTGAACACTGAAGCTTTCTTT. Encoded protein: CASSSWDRFLNTEAFF.

This chain joins TRBV10-2 and TRBJ2-3, with D tentatively TRBD1 (5 bases). The CDR3 is made up of 15 amino acids. With 0 bases removed from V and 4 bases from J, the gap between germline ends came to 11 bases. Germline V gene lookup returns CDR1 WSHSY and CDR2 SAAADI. CDR3 sequence reads: CASSESGRVPDTQYF. The CDR3 DNA reads TGCGCCAGCAGTGAGTCCGGCAGGGTGCCAGATACGCAGTATTTT.

This chain links TRBV29-1 with TRBJ2-1; 7 nucleotides match TRBD1. Germline V gene data show CDR1 as SQVTM and CDR2 as ANQGSEA. The CDR3 extends over 16 amino acids. J was trimmed by 6 bases and V by 3 bases; bases with no gene match: 14. Written as DNA, the CDR3 is TGCAGCGTTGATGTAAGACAGGGCATGGTCGTCAATGAGCAGTTCTTC. This codes for CSVDVRQGMVVNEQFF.

The chain has TRBV19 and TRBJ2-1; 8 bases match TRBD2. Germline CDR1 reads LNHDA; CDR2 reads SQIVND (reference sequence). V trimming: 10 bases; J trimming: 5 bases; junction bases outside the gene matches: 10. CDR3 length: 14 residues. The CDR3 spells CATDQGLVNNEQFF. The CDR3 coding sequence is TGTGCCACCGACCAGGGACTAGTTAACAATGAGCAGTTCTTC.